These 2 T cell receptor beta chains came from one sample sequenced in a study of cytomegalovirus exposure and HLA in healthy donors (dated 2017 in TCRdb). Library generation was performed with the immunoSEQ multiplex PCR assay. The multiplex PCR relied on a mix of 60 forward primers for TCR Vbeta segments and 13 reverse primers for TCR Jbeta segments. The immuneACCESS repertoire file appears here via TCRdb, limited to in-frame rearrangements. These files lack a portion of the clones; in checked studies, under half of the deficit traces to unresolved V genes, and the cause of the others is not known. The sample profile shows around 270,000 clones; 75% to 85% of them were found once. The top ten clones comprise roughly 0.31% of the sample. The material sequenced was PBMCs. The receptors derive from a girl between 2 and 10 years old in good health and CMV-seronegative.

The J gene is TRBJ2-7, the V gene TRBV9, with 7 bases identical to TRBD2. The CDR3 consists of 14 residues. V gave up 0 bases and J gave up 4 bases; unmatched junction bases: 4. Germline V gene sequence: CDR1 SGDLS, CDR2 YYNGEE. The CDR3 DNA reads TGTGCCAGCAGCGTAGCGGGAGGCGGATACGAGCAGTACTTC. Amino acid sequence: CASSVAGGGYEQYF.

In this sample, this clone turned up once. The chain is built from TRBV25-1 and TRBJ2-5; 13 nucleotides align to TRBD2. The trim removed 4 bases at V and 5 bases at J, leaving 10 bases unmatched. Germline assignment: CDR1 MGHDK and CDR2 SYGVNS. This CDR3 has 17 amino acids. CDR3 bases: TGTGCCAGCAGTGCCCGGACTAGCGGGAGTATGTGGGAGACCCAGTACTTC. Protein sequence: CASSARTSGSMWETQYF.